This T cell receptor beta chain was sequenced in a study of technical replicates of blood from a handful of donors. V was pared by 1 base and J by 5 bases, with 8 bases between. The CDR3 extends over 14 amino acids. In germline, CDR1 is SGHDN, CDR2 FVKESK. The protocol was immunoSEQ multiplex PCR, while the TCRdb copy is restricted to in-frame clones and leaves out a portion. The sample yields under 75,000 clones, 90% to 95% seen once. The clonotype comes from a human donor in good health. V gene TRBV14 combines with J gene TRBJ1-4, with a weak D call TRBD1 (5 bases). Sequencing was performed on T cells isolated from PBMCs. CDR3 sequence: CASSQVDINEKLFF. For the CDR3, the DNA is TGTGCCAGCAGCCAAGTGGACATAAATGAAAAACTGTTTTTT.